A single sample is the source of the 7 T cell receptor beta chains below, sequenced in a study of blood T cell repertoires in COVID-19. Using immunoSEQ multiplex PCR, the repertoire was profiled, and TCRdb retains in-frame clones only, with some absent. The sample has under 200,000 clones; 83% are singletons. Sequencing input: peripheral blood. The receptors were gathered from a human donor in a cohort sampled during active COVID-19.

V gene TRBV5-6 combines with J gene TRBJ2-5, with D tentatively TRBD2 (5 bases). The CDR3 extends over 15 amino acids. Germline V gene lookup returns CDR1 SGHDT and CDR2 YYEEEE. The V gene lost 0 bases and the J gene lost 1 base, with 10 bases spanning the gap. CDR3 sequence (DNA): TGTGCCAGCAGCTTGGCCGGGGAGACCCAAGAGACCCAGTACTTC. Encoded protein: CASSLAGETQETQYF.

Concerning this clone: Other nucleotide sequences from this sample produce the same CDR3. The rearrangement links TRBV7-2 to TRBJ2-4; 11 bases line up with TRBD1. Trimming removed 5 bases from V and 0 bases from J; junction bases left unmatched: 3. Germline V gene lookup returns CDR1 SGHTA and CDR2 FQGNSA. CDR3 length: 16 amino acids. The CDR3 region is CASSLGTGGAKNIQYF. CDR3 sequence (DNA): TGTGCCAGCAGCCTGGGGACAGGGGGAGCCAAAAACATTCAGTACTTC.

The chain links TRBV7-6 to TRBJ2-1, with TRBD2 matching over 14 bases. The ends lost 5 bases at V and 8 bases at J; junction bases unmatched: 5. Germline CDR1 and CDR2: SGHVS and FNYEAQ. This CDR3 has 15 amino acids. The CDR3 sequence is CASSRLAGGPYEQFF. The CDR3 nucleotides are TGTGCCAGCAGCCGACTAGCGGGAGGGCCGTATGAGCAGTTCTTC.

V and J are TRBV18 and TRBJ2-7; the match to TRBD2 covers 9 bases. The CDR3 sequence is 16 residues long. The germline gives CDR1 KGHSH, CDR2 LQKENI. V was clipped by 6 bases and J by 6 bases; unmatched bases: 15. CDR3 region: CASSPLGVASGTEQYF. CDR3 bases: TGTGCCAGCTCTCCATTAGGTGTAGCTAGCGGGACCGAGCAGTACTTC. The entire variable domain, with the rest obtained from reference TRBV18 and TRBJ2-7, is as follows: NAGVMQNPRHLVRRRGQEARLRCSPMKGHSHVYWYRQLPEEGLKFMVYLQKENIIDESGMPKERFSAEFPKEGPSILRIQQVVRGDSAAYFCASSPLGVASGTEQYFGPGTRLTVT.

The table lists this clone with a count of one. The gene calls are TRBV7-9 and TRBJ2-3; TRBD2 might be the D (6 bases). CDR3 length: 16 residues. The germline V gene has CDR1 SEHNR and CDR2 FQNEAQ (reference sequence). Trimming stripped 5 bases from V and 0 bases from J, with 15 bases between. As DNA, the CDR3 is TGTGCCAGCAGCAAGGATAGCGGTTCTAGCACAGATACGCAGTATTTT. Protein: CASSKDSGSSTDTQYF.

The chain links TRBV12-3 or TRBV12-4 to TRBJ1-1; a possible D gene is TRBD1 (5 bases). The CDR3 length is 12 residues. V shed 11 bases and J shed 1 base, with 11 bases lying between them. CDR3 in amino acids: CAQSTGNTEAFF. The CDR3 DNA follows: TGTGCCCAAAGTACAGGGAACACTGAAGCTTTCTTT.

The rearrangement joins TRBV19 to TRBJ2-7, with a weak D call TRBD1 (5 bases). Germline CDR1 is LNHDA and CDR2 is SQIVND (reference sequence). Deletions cut 8 bases from V and 4 bases from J, with 9 bases between. The CDR3 contains 11 residues. DNA for the CDR3: TGTGCCAGTTCCTCAGGGTACGAGCAGTACTTC. Amino acids: CASSSGYEQYF.